The next 10 T cell receptor beta chains were all read from a single sample in a study of T cell responses to AZD1222 COVID-19 vaccine. The table came from immunoSEQ multiplex PCR; TCRdb's copy has only in-frame clones and leaves some out. The sample has 140,000 or so clones; under 95% are singletons. The sequencing used peripheral blood, collected on day 0 of AZD1222 vaccination. These receptors were obtained from an adult in good health.

Note on this clone: Germline is not matched at one junction end, which may reflect a read error. The chain joins TRBV7-7 to TRBJ2-7; D is uncertain. Germline-derived CDR1 and CDR2 are SSHAT and FNYEAQ (reference sequence). The CDR3 length is 15 residues. CDR3 DNA sequence: TGTGCTAGCAGCTTAGAAGTAGGGCTGGGCCACGAGCAGTACTTC. Its protein is CASSLEVGLGHEQYF.

This chain links TRBV2 with TRBJ2-7; 11 nucleotides agree with TRBD2. Losses at the gene ends were 2 bases for V and 3 bases for J; bases not matched to a gene: 3. The CDR3 totals 15 residues. Per germline, CDR1 SNHLY and CDR2 FYNNEI. CDR3 amino acids: CASSESSGGIYEQYF. The DNA for the CDR3 is TGTGCCAGCAGTGAATCTAGCGGGGGGATCTACGAGCAGTACTTC.

The table lists this clone with a few counts. This sequence joins TRBV18 and TRBJ2-1; D call uncertain. The germline V and J ends were trimmed by 3 bases and 7 bases, with 10 bases remaining between them. This CDR3 contains 13 residues. The germline V gene has CDR1 KGHSH and CDR2 LQKENI. CDR3 nucleotides: TGTGCCAGCTCACCCATAGGTGCAAATGAGCAGTTCTTC. This gives the protein CASSPIGANEQFF.

This clone came up a few times. V gene TRBV3-1 (or the pseudogene TRBV3-2) combines with J gene TRBJ1-5; 8 bases map to TRBD1. Germline assignment: CDR1 LGHDT and CDR2 YNNKEL (reference sequence). The V gene end was trimmed by 4 bases and the J gene end by 1 base; junction bases not matched to a gene: 3. CDR3 size: 15 residues. DNA of the CDR3: TGTGCCAGCAGCCGGACAGGGAACAGCAATCAGCCCCAGCATTTT. It translates to CASSRTGNSNQPQHF.

V is TRBV7-8 and J is TRBJ1-6; possibly TRBD1 for D (5 bases). The V gene's germline CDR1 is SGHVS and CDR2 FQNEAQ. The ends were cut back, 5 bases at V and 4 bases at J, with 15 bases in the middle. The CDR3 consists of 16 residues. CDR3 amino acids: CASSPTPTDYNSPLHF. CDR3 nucleotides: TGTGCCAGCAGCCCAACGCCGACAGATTATAATTCACCCCTCCACTTT.

This chain joins TRBV7-8 and TRBJ2-2; D uncertain. The V end lost 5 bases, the J end lost 0 bases, and 13 bases lay between the germline ends. The germline V gene has CDR1 SGHVS and CDR2 FQNEAQ. The CDR3 runs to 16 residues. The CDR3 here is CASSPIVNSNTGELFF. As DNA, the CDR3 is TGTGCCAGCAGCCCCATCGTGAATTCGAACACCGGGGAGCTGTTTTTT.

This chain joins TRBV7-9 and TRBJ2-5; D is perhaps TRBD2 (5 bases). CDR1 is SEHNR, CDR2 FQNEAQ, per germline (reference sequence). The CDR3 extends over 12 amino acids. V lost 0 bases and J lost 12, with 11 bases in between. CDR3 nucleotide sequence: TGTGCCAGCAGCTTAGCCGGAGGTCCGGAGTACTTC. Encoded protein: CASSLAGGPEYF.

The genes are TRBV9 and TRBJ2-3; 7 bases agree with TRBD1. This CDR3 region has 17 residues. The ends lost 0 bases at V and 2 bases at J; junction bases unmatched: 9. Germline CDR1 and CDR2: SGDLS and YYNGEE. CDR3 bases: TGTGCCAGCAGCGTAGCTACGACAGGGCATGCCACAGATACGCAGTATTTT. It translates to CASSVATTGHATDTQYF.

The V gene is TRBV11-3, the J gene TRBJ1-1; D possibly corresponds to TRBD1 (5 bases). V was shortened by 1 base and J by 2 bases, with 11 bases between the two germline ends. Per germline, CDR1 SGHNT and CDR2 YENEEA. The CDR3 consists of 15 residues. The CDR3 nucleotides read TGTGCCAGCAGCTTAGGGGGCGCGACAAACACTGAAGCTTTCTTT. This sequence encodes CASSLGGATNTEAFF.

This clone was seen only once. The chain couples TRBV18 to TRBJ1-5; the D gene is possibly TRBD1 (5 bases). The germline V and J ends were trimmed by 2 bases and 9 bases, with 17 bases remaining between them. This CDR3 has 15 residues. Germline lookup yields CDR1 KGHSH and CDR2 LQKENI. This CDR3 reads CASSPWRGIQGPQHF. DNA of the CDR3: TGTGCCAGCTCACCATGGAGGGGAATCCAAGGGCCCCAGCATTTT.